This entry is about one T cell receptor beta chain. Its recognized antigen is unknown. The junction does not match germline at one end; this may be a read error. The sample belongs to a study of T cell responses to AZD1222 COVID-19 vaccine (dated by TCRdb to the early 2020s). Concerning the study at large: TCR sequencing was performed for roughly 240 trial participants, of whom around 200 were given two doses of AZD1222 and about 25 were given two doses of MenACWY control vaccine. Trial participants were enrolled by age into subgroups of 18-55, 56-69 and 70-plus years, and around 140, 26 and 57 TCR-sequenced participants, respectively, were included in these subgroups. Overall study outcomes, separate from this receptor: Nearly half of unique spike-specific TCRs reportedly recognized epitopes outside regions mutated in the B.1.351 and B.1.1.7 variants. The 56-69-year group was small, and its depth increase did not reach significance, likely because of low power. Participants were mostly white British and included more females than males, and it was suggested by the authors that clonal diversity may have been underestimated. Conclusions about previously exposed vaccinees were limited because only five to seven AZD1222 recipients were SARS-CoV-2 seropositive at baseline. Because no day 14 peak-response samples were available, repertoires were characterized only after the peak T cell response. After two AZD1222 doses, both the breadth and the depth of spike-specific TCRs were significantly higher than at day 0 and than in MenACWY recipients. The whole spike protein was spanned by vaccine-associated CD4 TCRs, and dominant responses were seen in regions 160-218 and 743-854.

The time point label of this sample denotes: about 28 days (+/-7) after the second vaccine dose. AZD1222 recipients given second doses at about 4 weeks or at about 12 weeks were pooled, since spike-specific TCR depth and breadth were not found to differ between the two schedules. The vaccinee samples were drawn from two UK trials, COV001 and COV002, one of which was a single-blind randomized controlled phase 2/3 trial testing AZD1222 (ChAdOx1 nCoV-19) in healthy adults. Trial participant PBMC samples were collected at day 0 and day 28 after the second dose for TCRbeta chain sequencing. The germline V gene (reference sequence) provides CDR1 PRHDT and CDR2 FYEKMQ. The CDR3 goes from the cysteine to the phenylalanine over 13 residues. Only CDR3 DNA remains: 39 bases, in frame from the first base. The CDR3 regions of human TCRbeta chains were subjected to immunosequencing. The study's own analysis went as follows. TCRs in the repertoires were compared against a reference library of SARS-CoV-2-specific TCRs that had been generated with the MIRA antigen-specificity platform. Breadth was defined as the fraction of unique TCRs that were SARS-CoV-2-associated, and depth was defined as the fraction of total T cells that were SARS-CoV-2-associated. Each spike-specific TCR was assigned to its reactive spike region and to a CD4 or CD8 class using the MIRA data. Log10-transformed breadth and depth values were compared by one-way ANOVA with Sidak's multiple comparisons tests. TCRdb limited this immuneACCESS table to in-frame rearrangements with V and J called. A share of clones is missing; checked studies link under half to unresolved V genes, and the rest is unexplained. The DNA was the basis for D and trimming; V, J and clone size are from that table. This sample comprises 150,000 to 160,000 clones, more than 90% of them detected only once. 1.5% of the sample is taken by the ten largest.

The sequences come from peripheral blood, collected 28 days after the second AZD1222 dose. The chain joins TRBV13 to TRBJ2-7; the D gene could be TRBD1 or TRBD2, each one agreeing over 5 bases. This clonotype was obtained from an adult who received the AZD1222 COVID-19 vaccine. The CDR3 is CASSLYPGREGIF. The nucleotides are TGTGCCAGCAGCTTATATCCGGGGCGAGAAGGGATCTTC.